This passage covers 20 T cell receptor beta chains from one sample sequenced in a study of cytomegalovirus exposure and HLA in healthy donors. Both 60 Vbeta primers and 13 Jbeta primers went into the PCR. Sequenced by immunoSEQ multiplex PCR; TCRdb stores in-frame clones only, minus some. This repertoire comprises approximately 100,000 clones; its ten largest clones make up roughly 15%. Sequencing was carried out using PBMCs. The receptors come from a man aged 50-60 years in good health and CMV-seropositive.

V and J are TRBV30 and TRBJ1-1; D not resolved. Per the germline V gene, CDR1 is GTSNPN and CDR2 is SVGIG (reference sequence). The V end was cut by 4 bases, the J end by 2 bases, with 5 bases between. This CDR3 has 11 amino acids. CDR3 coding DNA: TGTGCCTGGACTTATAACACTGAAGCTTTCTTT. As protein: CAWTYNTEAFF.

DNA of the CDR3: TGTGCCAGCGGGACTGACGCGAGGGAGGAGCAGTACTTC. It translates to CASGTDAREEQYF. This sequence joins TRBV28 and TRBJ2-7; possible D gene TRBD2, 6 bases. The germline CDR1 and CDR2 sequences are MDHEN and SYDVKM. This CDR3 comprises 13 residues. Between the trimmed V and J ends, which lost 8 bases and 7 bases, there was a span of 18 bases.

The CDR3: CASSPGTSGFQVGQFF. CDR3 in DNA: TGTGCCAGCAGCCCCGGGACTAGCGGGTTTCAGGTCGGGCAGTTCTTC. The chain employs TRBV7-8 and TRBJ2-1; 12 nucleotides align to TRBD2. CDR1 and CDR2 from the germline V gene are SGHVS and FQNEAQ. Germline trimming cut 5 bases from V and 12 bases from J; bases unmatched to any gene: 14. The CDR3 has 16 amino acids. The full variable domain, completed using reference TRBV7-8 and TRBJ2-1, is GAGVSQSPRYKVAKRGQDVALRCDPISGHVSLFWYQQALGQGPEFLTYFQNEAQLDKSGLPSDRFFAERPEGSVSTLKIQRTQQEDSAVYLCASSPGTSGFQVGQFFGPGTRLTVL.

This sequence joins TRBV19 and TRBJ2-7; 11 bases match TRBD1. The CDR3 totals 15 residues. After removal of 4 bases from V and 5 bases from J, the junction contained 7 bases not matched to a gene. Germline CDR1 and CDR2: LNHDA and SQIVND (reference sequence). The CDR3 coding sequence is TGTGCCAGTAGTAGGGGGGGACAGGGGGTCAACGAGCAGTACTTC. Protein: CASSRGGQGVNEQYF. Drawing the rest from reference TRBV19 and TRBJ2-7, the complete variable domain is DGGITQSPKYLFRKEGQNVTLSCEQNLNHDAMYWYRQDPGQGLRLIYYSQIVNDFQKGDIAEGYSVSREKKESFPLTVTSAQKNPTAFYLCASSRGGQGVNEQYFGPGTRLTVT.

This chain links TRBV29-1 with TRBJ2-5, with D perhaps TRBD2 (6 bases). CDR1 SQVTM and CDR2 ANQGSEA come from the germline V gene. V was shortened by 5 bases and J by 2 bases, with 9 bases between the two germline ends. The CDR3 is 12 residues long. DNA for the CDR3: TGCAGCGTTCCGGAGGGGCAAGAGACCCAGTACTTC. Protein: CSVPEGQETQYF.

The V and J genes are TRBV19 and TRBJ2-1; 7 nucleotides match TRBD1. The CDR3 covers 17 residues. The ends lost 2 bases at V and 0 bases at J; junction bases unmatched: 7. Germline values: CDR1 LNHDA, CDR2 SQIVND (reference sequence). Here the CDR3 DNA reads TGTGCCAGTAGTATATGGGCGACAGGGTTCTCCTACAATGAGCAGTTCTTC. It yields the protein CASSIWATGFSYNEQFF.

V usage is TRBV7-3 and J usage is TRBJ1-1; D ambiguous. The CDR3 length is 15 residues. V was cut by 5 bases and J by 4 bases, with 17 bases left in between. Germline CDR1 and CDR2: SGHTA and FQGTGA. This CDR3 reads CASSPNPTSGTEAFF. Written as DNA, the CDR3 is TGTGCCAGCAGCCCGAATCCGACCTCGGGCACTGAAGCTTTCTTT.

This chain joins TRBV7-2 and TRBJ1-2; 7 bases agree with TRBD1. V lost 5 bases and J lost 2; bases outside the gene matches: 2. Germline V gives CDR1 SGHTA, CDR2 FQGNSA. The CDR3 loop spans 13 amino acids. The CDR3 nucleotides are TGTGCCAGCAGCGGGGACAGAAACTATGGCTACACCTTC. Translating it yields CASSGDRNYGYTF.

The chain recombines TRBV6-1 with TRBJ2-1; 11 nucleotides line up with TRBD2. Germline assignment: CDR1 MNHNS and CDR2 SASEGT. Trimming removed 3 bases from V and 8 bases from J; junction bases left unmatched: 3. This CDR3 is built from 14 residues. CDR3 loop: CASSDPLAGDEQFF. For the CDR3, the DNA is TGTGCCAGCAGTGATCCACTAGCGGGAGATGAGCAGTTCTTC.

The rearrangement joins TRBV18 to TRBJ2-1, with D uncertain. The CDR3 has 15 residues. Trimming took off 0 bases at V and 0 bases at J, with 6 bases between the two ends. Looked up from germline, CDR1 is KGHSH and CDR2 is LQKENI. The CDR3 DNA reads TGTGCCAGCTCACCACCGTTGAGCTCCTACAATGAGCAGTTCTTC. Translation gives CASSPPLSSYNEQFF.

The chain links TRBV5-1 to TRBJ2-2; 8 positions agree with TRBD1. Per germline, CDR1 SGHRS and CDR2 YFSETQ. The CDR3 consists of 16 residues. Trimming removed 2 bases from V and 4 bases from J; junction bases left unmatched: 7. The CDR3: CASSFSSTGGTGELFF. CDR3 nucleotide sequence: TGCGCCAGCAGCTTCTCCTCCACAGGGGGCACCGGGGAGCTGTTTTTT.

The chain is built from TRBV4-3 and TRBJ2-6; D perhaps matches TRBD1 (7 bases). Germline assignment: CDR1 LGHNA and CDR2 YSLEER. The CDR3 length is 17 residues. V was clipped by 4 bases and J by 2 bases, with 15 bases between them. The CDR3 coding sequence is TGCGCCAGCAGCCCGGAGGGGGCGAGAACTGGGGCCAACGTCCTGACTTTC. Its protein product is CASSPEGARTGANVLTF.

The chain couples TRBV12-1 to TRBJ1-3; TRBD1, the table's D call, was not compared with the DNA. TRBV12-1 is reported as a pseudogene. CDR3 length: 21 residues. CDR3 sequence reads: CASSLPRPGQGNQNSGNTIYF. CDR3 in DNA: TGTGCCAGCAGCTTACCCCGGCCGGGACAGGGAAACCAAAACTCTGGAAACACCATATATTTT.

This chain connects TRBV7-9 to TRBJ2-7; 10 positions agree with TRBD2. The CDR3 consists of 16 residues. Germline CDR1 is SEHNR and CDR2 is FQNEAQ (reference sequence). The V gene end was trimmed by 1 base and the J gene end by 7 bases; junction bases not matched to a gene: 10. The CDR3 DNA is TGTGCCAGCAGCTTAGGGACTAGCGGAGCGGGGGAGGAGCAGTACTTC. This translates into CASSLGTSGAGEEQYF. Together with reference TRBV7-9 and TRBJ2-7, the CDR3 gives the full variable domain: DTGVSQNPRHKITKRGQNVTFRCDPISEHNRLYWYRQTLGQGPEFLTYFQNEAQLEKSRLLSDRFSAERPKGSFSTLEIQRTEQGDSAMYLCASSLGTSGAGEEQYFGPGTRLTVT.

The CDR3 region is CASSLLAGAHEQYF. In nucleotides, the CDR3 is TGTGCCAGCAGCCTATTAGCGGGAGCACACGAGCAGTACTTC. The chain employs TRBV6-5 and TRBJ2-7, with TRBD2 matching 9 bases. Germline values: CDR1 MNHEY, CDR2 SVGAGI. V lost 6 bases, J lost 5 bases, and 8 bases stayed unmatched. CDR3 size: 14 residues.

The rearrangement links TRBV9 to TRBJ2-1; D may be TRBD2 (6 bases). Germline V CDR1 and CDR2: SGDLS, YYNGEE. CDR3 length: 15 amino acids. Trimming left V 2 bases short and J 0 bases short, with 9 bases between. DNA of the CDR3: TGTGCCAGCAGCGTCAGCGGGCTCTCCTACAATGAGCAGTTCTTC. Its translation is CASSVSGLSYNEQFF.

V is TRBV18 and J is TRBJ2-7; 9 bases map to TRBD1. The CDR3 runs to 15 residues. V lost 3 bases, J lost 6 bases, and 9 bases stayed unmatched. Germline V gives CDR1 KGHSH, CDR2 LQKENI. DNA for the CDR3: TGTGCCAGCTCACCCGGGACAGGGAGAAGAAGCGAGCAGTACGTC. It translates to CASSPGTGRRSEQYV.

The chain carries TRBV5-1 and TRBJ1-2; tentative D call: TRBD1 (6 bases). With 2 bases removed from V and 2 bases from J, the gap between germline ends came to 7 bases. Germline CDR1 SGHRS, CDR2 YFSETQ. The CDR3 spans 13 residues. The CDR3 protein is CASSFGQNYGYTF. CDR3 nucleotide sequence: TGCGCCAGCAGCTTCGGACAGAACTATGGCTACACCTTC.

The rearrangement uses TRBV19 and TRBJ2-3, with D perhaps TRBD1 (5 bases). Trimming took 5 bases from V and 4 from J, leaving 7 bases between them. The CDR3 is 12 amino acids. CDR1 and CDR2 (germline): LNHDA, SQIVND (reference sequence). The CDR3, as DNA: TGTGCCAGTAGTGAGACAGCAGATACGCAGTATTTT. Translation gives CASSETADTQYF. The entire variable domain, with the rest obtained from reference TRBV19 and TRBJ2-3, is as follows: DGGITQSPKYLFRKEGQNVTLSCEQNLNHDAMYWYRQDPGQGLRLIYYSQIVNDFQKGDIAEGYSVSREKKESFPLTVTSAQKNPTAFYLCASSETADTQYFGPGTRLTVL.

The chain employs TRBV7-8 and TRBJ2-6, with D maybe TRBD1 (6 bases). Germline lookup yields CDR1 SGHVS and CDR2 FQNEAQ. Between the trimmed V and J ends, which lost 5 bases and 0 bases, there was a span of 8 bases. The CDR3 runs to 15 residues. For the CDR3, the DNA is TGTGCCAGCAGCACAGGGTACTCTGGGGCCAACGTCCTGACTTTC. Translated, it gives CASSTGYSGANVLTF.